This T cell receptor (beta chain) was sequenced for a study of T cell repertoires in cytomegalovirus infection. Study background: CMV infection plus the matching HLA type was flagged by public TCR beta signatures. Findings and limits, study-wide: Frequencies of public TCR beta families were cumulated, and this identified carriers of CMV plus the relevant HLA. CMV-specific TCR beta clonotypes restricted by HLA-C were the ones dominating the ex vivo response.

MiXCR was run by TCRdb on the reads, yielding one entry per CDR3 protein. Of 290,000 or so distinct CDR3 sequences listed, about 8.8% are singletons. This clonotype was recorded many times. Its antigen is unknown. Trimming cost V 3 bases and J 2 bases, with 9 bases left between them. This CDR3 is built from 14 residues. Germline V gene data show CDR1 as KGHSH and CDR2 as LQKENI. The chain joins TRBV18 to TRBJ2-3; either TRBD1 or TRBD2 may supply D (5 bases each). The TCR comes from a human donor in good health (CMV status not recorded). Some clones in this sample may be carry-over from other donors' samples. Sequenced input: PBMCs. CDR3 protein: CASSPGPITDTQYF. The CDR3 nucleotides are TGTGCCAGCTCACCGGGACCAATCACAGATACGCAGTATTTT.